Following are 5 T cell receptor beta chains from one sample sequenced in a study of shared T cell receptors in the human thymus. The data were produced by immunoSEQ multiplex PCR, yet TCRdb's version contains in-frame clones alone and is incomplete. The data show 630,000 or so clones, 87% seen once. The same sample was also studied in work on human thymus T cells.

Sequenced input: thymocytes. The receptors here all came from a boy in the first two years of life with a congenital heart defect.

V is TRBV28 and J is TRBJ2-3; TRBD2 matches at 12 bases. Germline CDR1 MDHEN, CDR2 SYDVKM. This CDR3 has 17 amino acids. Trimming cost V 6 bases and J 5 bases; bases outside gene matches: 12. CDR3 in DNA: TGTGCCAGCAGCCATACCCCTTCTAGCGGGAGGGGAGATACGCAGTATTTT. This sequence encodes CASSHTPSSGRGDTQYF.

V and J are TRBV28 and TRBJ1-4, with D unresolved. V gave up 5 bases and J gave up 6 bases, with 16 bases separating them. The CDR3 runs 15 residues. In germline, CDR1 is MDHEN, CDR2 SYDVKM. The CDR3 loop is CASSPSGETDEKLFF. The DNA of the CDR3 is TGTGCCAGCAGTCCGAGTGGGGAGACGGATGAAAAACTGTTTTTT.

This clone was observed once. The V call is TRBV4-1, the J call TRBJ1-6; TRBD1 might be the D (6 bases). V lost 0 bases to trimming and J lost 7 bases, with 22 bases between them. CDR1 MGHRA and CDR2 YSYEKL come from the germline V gene. The CDR3 extends over 19 amino acids. In nucleotides, the CDR3 is TGCGCCAGCAGCCAAGATCTCAGCGGGGGGGCAGGGATGAATTCACCCCTCCACTTT. As protein: CASSQDLSGGAGMNSPLHF.

The rearrangement uses TRBV6-6 and TRBJ2-7; perhaps TRBD1 as D (5 bases). This CDR3 region has 15 residues. Per the germline V gene, CDR1 is MNHNY and CDR2 is SVGAGI (reference sequence). V lost 2 bases and J lost 5, with 16 bases in between. The CDR3 protein is CASSYEPDTSDEQYF. CDR3 nucleotides: TGTGCCAGCAGTTACGAACCGGACACATCCGACGAGCAGTACTTC.

This clone was seen just once. This rearrangement joins TRBV4-3 to TRBJ1-1, with TRBD1 as a possible D gene (5 bases). Germline assignment: CDR1 LGHNA and CDR2 YSLEER. The CDR3 has 16 residues. V lost 0 bases, J lost 6 bases, and 17 bases lay in between. The CDR3 region is CASSQDRGGRVPEAFF. The CDR3 DNA follows: TGCGCCAGCAGCCAAGATCGGGGGGGAAGGGTTCCTGAAGCTTTCTTT.